This record looks at one T cell receptor beta chain sequence and its context. This sample is drawn from a study of blood T cell repertoires in COVID-19. Overall study context: Collection of acute and convalescent COVID-19 samples took place in the United States, Italy and Spain. T cells, B-cell-depleted T cells, or PBMCs provided the cDNA or gDNA that served as material.

Per the study methods: Reference gene primer amplification gave nucleated cell count estimates. Only in-frame clones appear in the TCRdb table, and some are missing; sequencing was by immunoSEQ multiplex PCR. For V, J and clone size, that table is used; D and trimming come from the DNA. The sample shows approximately 150,000 clones, about 85% of them seen only once. CDR1 is MNHEY and CDR2 is SVGEGT in the germline V gene. Germline trimming cut 2 bases from V and 4 bases from J; bases unmatched to any gene: 11. The CDR3 consists of 17 residues. The rearrangement links TRBV6-2 or TRBV6-3 to TRBJ2-5; 9 bases are a match to TRBD2. The TCR originated in a human donor with acute or convalescent COVID-19. The donor label of this sample is uncertain. The sample consisted of peripheral blood. DNA of the CDR3: TGTGCCAGCAGTTACGCCAATCTAGCGGGGTCCGGAGAGACCCAGTACTTC. Protein sequence: CASSYANLAGSGETQYF.